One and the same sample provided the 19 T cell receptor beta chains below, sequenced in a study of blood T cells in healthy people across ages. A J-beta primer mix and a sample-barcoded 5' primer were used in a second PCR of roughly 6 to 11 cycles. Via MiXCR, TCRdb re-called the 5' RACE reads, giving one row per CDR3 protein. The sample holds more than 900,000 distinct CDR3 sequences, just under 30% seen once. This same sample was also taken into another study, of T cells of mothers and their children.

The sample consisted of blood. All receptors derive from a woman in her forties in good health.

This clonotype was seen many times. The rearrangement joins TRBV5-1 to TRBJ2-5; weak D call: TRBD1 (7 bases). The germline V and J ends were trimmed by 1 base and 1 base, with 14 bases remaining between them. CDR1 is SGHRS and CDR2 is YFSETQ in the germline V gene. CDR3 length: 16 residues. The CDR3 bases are TGCGCCAGCAGCTTGCAGGGGGGCCTATCCCAAGAGACCCAGTACTTC. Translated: CASSLQGGLSQETQYF. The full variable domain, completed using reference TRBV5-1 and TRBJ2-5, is KAGVTQTPRYLIKTRGQQVTLSCSPISGHRSVSWYQQTPGQGLQFLFEYFSETQRNKGNFPGRFSGRQFSNSRSEMNVSTLELGDSALYLCASSLQGGLSQETQYFGPGTRLLVL.

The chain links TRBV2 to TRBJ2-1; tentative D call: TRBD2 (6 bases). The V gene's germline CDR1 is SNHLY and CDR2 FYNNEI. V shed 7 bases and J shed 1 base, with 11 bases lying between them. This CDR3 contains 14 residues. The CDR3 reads CASTGDSSYNEQFF. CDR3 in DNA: TGTGCCAGCACCGGGGACTCGTCCTACAATGAGCAGTTCTTC.

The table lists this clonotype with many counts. CDR3 in amino acids: CAISDPGAPKRVGELFF. CDR3 sequence (DNA): TGTGCCATCAGTGACCCGGGGGCCCCCAAGAGAGTCGGGGAGCTGTTTTTT. This chain connects TRBV10-3 to TRBJ2-2; either TRBD1 or TRBD2 may supply D (6 bases each). The CDR3 length is 17 residues. V was clipped by 3 bases and J by 7 bases, with 21 bases between them. CDR1 is ENHRY and CDR2 is SYGVKD in the germline V gene.

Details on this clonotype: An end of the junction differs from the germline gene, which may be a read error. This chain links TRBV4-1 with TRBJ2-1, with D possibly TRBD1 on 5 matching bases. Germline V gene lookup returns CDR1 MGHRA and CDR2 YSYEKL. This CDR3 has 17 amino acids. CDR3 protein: CASNQVVSAGIYNEQFF. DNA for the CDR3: TGCGCCAGCAACCAAGTCGTGAGCGCAGGGATATACAATGAGCAGTTCTTC.

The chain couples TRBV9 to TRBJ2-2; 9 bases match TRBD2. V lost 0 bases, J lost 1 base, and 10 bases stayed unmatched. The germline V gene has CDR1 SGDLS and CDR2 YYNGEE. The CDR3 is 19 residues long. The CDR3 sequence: CASSVGTSGRFRNTGELFF. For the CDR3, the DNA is TGTGCCAGCAGCGTAGGAACTAGCGGGCGCTTTAGGAACACCGGGGAGCTGTTTTTT.

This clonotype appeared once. The CDR3 DNA is TGTGCCAGCTCACCACCTTCGAGTATGAACACTGAAGCTTTCTTT. This encodes CASSPPSSMNTEAFF. V is TRBV18 and J is TRBJ1-1; D remains unclear. Trimming stripped 0 bases from V and 0 bases from J, with 8 bases between. Germline values: CDR1 KGHSH, CDR2 LQKENI. The CDR3 has 15 amino acids.

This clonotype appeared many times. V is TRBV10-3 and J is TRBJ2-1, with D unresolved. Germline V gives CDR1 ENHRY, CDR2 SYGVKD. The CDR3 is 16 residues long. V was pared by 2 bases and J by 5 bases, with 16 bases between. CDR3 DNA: TGTGCCATCAGTGAGCCCGACGAGGTATCGAACAATGAGCAGTTCTTC. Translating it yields CAISEPDEVSNNEQFF.

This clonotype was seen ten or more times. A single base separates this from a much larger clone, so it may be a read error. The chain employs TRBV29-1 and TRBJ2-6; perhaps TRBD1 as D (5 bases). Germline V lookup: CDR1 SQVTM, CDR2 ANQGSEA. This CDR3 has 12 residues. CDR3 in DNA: TGCAGCGTCGACTCTGGGGCCAACGTCCGGACTTTC. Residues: CSVDSGANVRTF.

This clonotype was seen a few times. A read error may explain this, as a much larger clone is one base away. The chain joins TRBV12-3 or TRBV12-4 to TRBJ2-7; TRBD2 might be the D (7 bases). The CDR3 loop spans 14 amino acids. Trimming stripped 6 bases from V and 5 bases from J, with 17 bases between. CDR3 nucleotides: TGTGCCAGCAGACCTAGAGGGGGGGCGGACGAGCAGTACTTC. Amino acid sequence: CASRPRGGADEQYF.

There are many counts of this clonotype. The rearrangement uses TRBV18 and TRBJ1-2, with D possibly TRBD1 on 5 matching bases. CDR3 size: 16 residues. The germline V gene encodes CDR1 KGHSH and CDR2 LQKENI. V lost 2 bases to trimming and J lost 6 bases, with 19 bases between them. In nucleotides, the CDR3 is TGTGCCAGCTCACCAGAGGTGGGGGGAAAAGTGGATGGCTACACCTTC. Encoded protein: CASSPEVGGKVDGYTF.

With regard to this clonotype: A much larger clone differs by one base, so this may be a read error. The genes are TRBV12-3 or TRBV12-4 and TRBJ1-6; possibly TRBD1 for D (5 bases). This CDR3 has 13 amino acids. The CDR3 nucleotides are TGTGCCAGCAGCTACAGGTCAGGCTCACCCCGCCACTTT. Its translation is CASSYRSGSPRHF.

CDR3 DNA: TGTGCCAGCAGCGATAACAGGGGACCCTACAATGAGCAGTTCTTC. Protein: CASSDNRGPYNEQFF. V and J are TRBV5-5 and TRBJ2-1; 7 bases line up with TRBD1. With 4 bases clipped from V and 2 bases from J, the junction kept 6 bases outside the gene matches. This CDR3 spans 15 amino acids. Germline V gene sequence: CDR1 SGHKS, CDR2 YYEKEE (reference sequence).

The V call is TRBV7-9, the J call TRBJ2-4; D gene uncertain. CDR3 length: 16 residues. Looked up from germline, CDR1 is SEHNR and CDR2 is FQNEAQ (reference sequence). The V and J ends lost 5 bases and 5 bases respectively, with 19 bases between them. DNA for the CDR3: TGTGCCAGCAGCGAAGGAACAGAGGTTAGGGAAAACATTCAGTACTTC. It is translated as CASSEGTEVRENIQYF.

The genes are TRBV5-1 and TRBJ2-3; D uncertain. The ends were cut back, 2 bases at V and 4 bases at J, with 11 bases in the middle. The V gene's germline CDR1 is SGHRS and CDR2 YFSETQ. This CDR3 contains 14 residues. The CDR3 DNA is TGCGCCAGCAGCTTTAACTCACCCCCAGATACGCAGTATTTT. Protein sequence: CASSFNSPPDTQYF.

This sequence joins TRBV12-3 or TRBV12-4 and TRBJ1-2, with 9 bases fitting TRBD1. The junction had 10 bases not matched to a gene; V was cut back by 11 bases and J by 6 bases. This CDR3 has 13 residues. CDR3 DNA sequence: TGTGCCTGCACCTCACAGGGGGCTGATGGCTACACCTTC. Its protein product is CACTSQGADGYTF.

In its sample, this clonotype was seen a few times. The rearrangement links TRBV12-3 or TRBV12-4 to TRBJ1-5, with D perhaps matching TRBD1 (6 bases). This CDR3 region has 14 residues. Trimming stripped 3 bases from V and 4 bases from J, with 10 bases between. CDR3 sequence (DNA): TGTGCCAGCAGTTTGGGACATACTAATCAGCCCCAGCATTTT. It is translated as CASSLGHTNQPQHF.

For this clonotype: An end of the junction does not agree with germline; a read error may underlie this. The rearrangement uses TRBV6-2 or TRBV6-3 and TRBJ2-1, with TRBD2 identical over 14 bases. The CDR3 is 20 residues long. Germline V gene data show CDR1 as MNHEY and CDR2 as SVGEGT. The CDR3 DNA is TGTGCCAGCAGTTACCGGGGACTAGCGGGGGTTACCCGCTCCTACAATGAGCAGGTCTTC. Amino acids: CASSYRGLAGVTRSYNEQVF.

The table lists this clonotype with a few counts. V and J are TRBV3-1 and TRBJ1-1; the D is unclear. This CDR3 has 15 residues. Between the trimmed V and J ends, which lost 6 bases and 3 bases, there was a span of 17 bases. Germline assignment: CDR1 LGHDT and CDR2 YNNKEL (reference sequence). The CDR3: CASRDVRAQDTEAFF. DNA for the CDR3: TGTGCCAGCAGGGACGTGAGGGCGCAGGACACTGAAGCTTTCTTT.

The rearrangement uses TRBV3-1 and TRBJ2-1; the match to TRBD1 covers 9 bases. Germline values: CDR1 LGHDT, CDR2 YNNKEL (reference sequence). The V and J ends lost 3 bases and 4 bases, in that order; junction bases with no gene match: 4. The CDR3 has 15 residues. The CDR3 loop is CASSQTGGRYNEQFF. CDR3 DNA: TGTGCCAGCAGCCAGACAGGGGGGAGGTACAATGAGCAGTTCTTC.